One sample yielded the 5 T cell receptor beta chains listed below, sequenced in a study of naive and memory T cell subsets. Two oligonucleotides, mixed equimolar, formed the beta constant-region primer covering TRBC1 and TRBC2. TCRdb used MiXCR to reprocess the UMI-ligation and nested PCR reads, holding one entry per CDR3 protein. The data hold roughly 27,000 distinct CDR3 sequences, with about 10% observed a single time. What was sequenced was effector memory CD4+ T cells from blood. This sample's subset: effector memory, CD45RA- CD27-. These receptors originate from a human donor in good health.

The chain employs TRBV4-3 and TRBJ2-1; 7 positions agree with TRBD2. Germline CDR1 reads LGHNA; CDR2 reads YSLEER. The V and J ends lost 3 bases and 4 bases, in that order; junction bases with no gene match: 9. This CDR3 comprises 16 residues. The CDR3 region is CASSHLTSPKYNEQFF. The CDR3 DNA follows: TGCGCCAGCAGCCACCTGACTAGCCCGAAGTACAATGAGCAGTTCTTC.

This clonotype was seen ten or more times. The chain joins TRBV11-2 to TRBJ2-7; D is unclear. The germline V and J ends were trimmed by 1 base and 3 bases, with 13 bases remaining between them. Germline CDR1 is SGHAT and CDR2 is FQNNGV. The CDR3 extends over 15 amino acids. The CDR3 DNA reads TGTGCCAGCAGCTTAGTAGGGCAGCTGGGCTACGAGCAGTACTTC. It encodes CASSLVGQLGYEQYF. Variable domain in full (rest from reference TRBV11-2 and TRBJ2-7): EAGVAQSPRYKIIEKRQSVAFWCNPISGHATLYWYQQILGQGPKLLIQFQNNGVVDDSQLPKDRFSAERLKGVDSTLKIQPAKLEDSAVYLCASSLVGQLGYEQYFGPGTRLTVT.

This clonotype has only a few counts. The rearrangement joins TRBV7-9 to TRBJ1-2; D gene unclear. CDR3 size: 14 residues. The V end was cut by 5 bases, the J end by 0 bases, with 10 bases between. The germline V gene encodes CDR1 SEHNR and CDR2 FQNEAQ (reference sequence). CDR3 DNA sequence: TGTGCCAGCAGCCAGACGTATGCTAACTATGGCTACACCTTC. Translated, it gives CASSQTYANYGYTF.

In DNA form, the CDR3 reads TGTGCCATCAGTGATGCTAGCGGGGATGTGGATACGCAGTATTTT. Its translation: CAISDASGDVDTQYF. The V call is TRBV10-3, the J call TRBJ2-3, with TRBD2 identical over 9 bases. Unmatched junction bases numbered 7, after V lost 3 bases and J lost 6 bases. Germline lookup yields CDR1 ENHRY and CDR2 SYGVKD. The CDR3 has 15 amino acids.

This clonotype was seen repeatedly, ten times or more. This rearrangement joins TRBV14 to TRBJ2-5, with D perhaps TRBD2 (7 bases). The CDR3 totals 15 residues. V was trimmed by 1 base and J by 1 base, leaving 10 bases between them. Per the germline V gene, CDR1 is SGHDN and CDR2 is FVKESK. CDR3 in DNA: TGTGCCAGCAGCCAAGTGCGGGGGCCCCAAGAGACCCAGTACTTC. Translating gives CASSQVRGPQETQYF.